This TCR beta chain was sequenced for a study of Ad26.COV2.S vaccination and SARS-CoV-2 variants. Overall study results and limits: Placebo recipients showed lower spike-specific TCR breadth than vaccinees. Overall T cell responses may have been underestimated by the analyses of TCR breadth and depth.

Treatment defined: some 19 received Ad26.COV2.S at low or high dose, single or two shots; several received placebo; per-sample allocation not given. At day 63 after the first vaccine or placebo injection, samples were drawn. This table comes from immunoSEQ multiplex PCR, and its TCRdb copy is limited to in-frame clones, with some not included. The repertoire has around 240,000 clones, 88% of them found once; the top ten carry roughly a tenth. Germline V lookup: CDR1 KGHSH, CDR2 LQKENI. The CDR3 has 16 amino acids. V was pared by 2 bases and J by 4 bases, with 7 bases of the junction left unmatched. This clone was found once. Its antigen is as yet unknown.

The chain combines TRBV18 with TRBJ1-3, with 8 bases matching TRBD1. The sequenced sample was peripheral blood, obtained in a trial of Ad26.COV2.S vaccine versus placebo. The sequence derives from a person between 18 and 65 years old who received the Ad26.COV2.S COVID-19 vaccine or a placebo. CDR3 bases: TGTGCCAGCTCACCAGGCGGACAGGGATCGGGAAACACCATATATTTT. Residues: CASSPGGQGSGNTIYF.